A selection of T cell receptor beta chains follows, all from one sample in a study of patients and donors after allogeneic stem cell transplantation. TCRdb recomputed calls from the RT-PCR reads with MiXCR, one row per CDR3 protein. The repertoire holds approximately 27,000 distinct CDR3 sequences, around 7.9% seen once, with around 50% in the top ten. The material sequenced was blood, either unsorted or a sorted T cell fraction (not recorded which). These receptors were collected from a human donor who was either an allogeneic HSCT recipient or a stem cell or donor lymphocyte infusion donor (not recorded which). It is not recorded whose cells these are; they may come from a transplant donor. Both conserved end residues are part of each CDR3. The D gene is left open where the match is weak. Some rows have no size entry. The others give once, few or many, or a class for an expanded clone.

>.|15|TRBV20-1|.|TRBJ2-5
CSASPVGSSQETQYF
TGCAGTGCTAGTCCCGTGGGCAGCTCCCAAGAGACCCAGTACTTC
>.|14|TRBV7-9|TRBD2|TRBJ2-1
CASSLSGGNNEQFF
TGTGCCAGCAGCTTATCGGGAGGGAACAATGAGCAGTTCTTC
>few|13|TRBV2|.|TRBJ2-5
CASSWYGEETQYF
TGTGCCAGCAGTTGGTATGGGGAAGAGACCCAGTACTTC
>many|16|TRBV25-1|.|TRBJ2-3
CASSDAGGSSTDTQYF
TGTGCCAGCAGTGACGCTGGGGGGAGTTCAACAGATACGCAGTATTTT
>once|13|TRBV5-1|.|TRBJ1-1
CASSLAGTTEAFF
TGCGCCAGCAGCTTAGCGGGGACCACTGAAGCTTTCTTT
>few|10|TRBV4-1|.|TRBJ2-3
CASSQDLSHF
TGCGCCAGCAGCCAAGATTTAAGCCACTTT
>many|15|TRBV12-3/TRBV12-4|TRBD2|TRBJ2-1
CASSPRLAGADEQFF
TGTGCCAGCAGTCCCCGACTAGCGGGAGCGGATGAGCAGTTCTTC
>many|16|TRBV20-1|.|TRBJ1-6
CSARVGPTGLNSPLHF
TGCAGTGCTAGAGTTGGACCGACAGGCCTGAATTCACCCCTCCACTTT
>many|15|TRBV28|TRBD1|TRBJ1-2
CATSTLGQGLNGYTF
TGTGCCACCTCGACTTTGGGACAGGGCCTAAATGGCTACACCTTC
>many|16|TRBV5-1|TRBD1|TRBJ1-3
CASSLSKQGDGNTIYF
TGCGCCAGCAGCTTAAGCAAACAGGGGGATGGAAACACCATATATTTT
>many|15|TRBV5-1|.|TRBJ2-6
CASSLKLAGANVLTF
TGCGCCAGCAGCTTGAAGCTGGCTGGGGCCAACGTCCTGACTTTC
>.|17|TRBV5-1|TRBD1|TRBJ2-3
CASSPGTGVLVADTQYF
TGCGCCAGCAGCCCGGGGACAGGGGTTTTAGTCGCAGATACGCAGTATTTT
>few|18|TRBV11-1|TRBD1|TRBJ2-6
CASSPLTGLVTGANVLTF
TGTGCCAGCAGCCCGTTGACAGGGTTAGTAACTGGGGCCAACGTCCTGACTTTC
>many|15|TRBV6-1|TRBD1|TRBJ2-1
CASSELGQAGNEQFF
TGTGCCAGCAGTGAGTTGGGACAGGCGGGCAATGAGCAGTTCTTC
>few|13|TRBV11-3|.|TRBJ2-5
CASSVTSQKTQYF
TGTGCCAGCAGCGTAACTAGCCAGAAGACCCAGTACTTC
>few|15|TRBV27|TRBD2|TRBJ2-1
CASSLGLAGYNEQFF
TGTGCCAGCAGTCTCGGACTAGCGGGGTACAATGAGCAGTTCTTC
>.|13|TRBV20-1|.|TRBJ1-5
CSAIPTLTQPQHF
TGCAGTGCTATCCCCACCTTGACCCAGCCCCAGCATTTT
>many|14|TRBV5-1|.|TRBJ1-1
CASSLEGGGSLTFF
TGCGCCAGCAGCTTGGAGGGCGGTGGCAGTCTTACTTTCTTT
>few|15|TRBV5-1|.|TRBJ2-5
CASSSQTDAQETQYF
TGCGCCAGCAGCTCCCAGACGGACGCGCAAGAGACCCAGTACTTC
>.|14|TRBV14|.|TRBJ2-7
CASSQGGGPYEQYF
TGTGCCAGCAGCCAAGGGGGGGGCCCCTACGAGCAGTACTTC
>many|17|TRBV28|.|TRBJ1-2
CASSGGDTGQVVKGYTF
TGTGCCAGCAGTGGGGGGGATACAGGGCAGGTAGTTAAGGGCTACACCTTC
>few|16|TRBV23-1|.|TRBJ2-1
CASSPPQGPFFHEQFF
TGCGCCAGCAGTCCTCCGCAGGGGCCCTTTTTCCATGAGCAGTTCTTC
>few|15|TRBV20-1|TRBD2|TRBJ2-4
CSASGAGGRENIQYF
TGCAGTGCTAGCGGAGCGGGAGGTCGGGAAAACATTCAGTACTTC
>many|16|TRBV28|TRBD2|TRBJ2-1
CASSTGTSGRDNEQFF
TGTGCCAGCAGTACTGGGACTAGCGGGAGAGACAATGAGCAGTTCTTC
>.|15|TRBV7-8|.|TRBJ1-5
CASSLASRFNQPQHF
TGTGCCAGCAGCTTAGCGTCCCGTTTCAATCAGCCCCAGCATTTT
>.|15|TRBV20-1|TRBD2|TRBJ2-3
CSAVTSGRPPDTQYF
TGCAGTGCCGTAACTAGCGGGAGGCCCCCAGATACGCAGTATTTT
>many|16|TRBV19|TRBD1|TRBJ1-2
CASSTRTGMTTYGYTF
TGTGCCAGTAGTACCCGGACAGGGATGACTACCTATGGCTACACCTTC
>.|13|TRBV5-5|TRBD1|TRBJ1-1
CASSAGTELEAFF
TGTGCCAGCAGCGCCGGGACAGAACTAGAAGCTTTCTTT
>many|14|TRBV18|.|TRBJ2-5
CASSSQNRVETQYF
TGTGCCAGCTCATCACAAAACAGGGTCGAGACCCAGTACTTC
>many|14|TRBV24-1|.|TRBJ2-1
CATSDLWGGNEQFF
TGTGCCACCAGTGATTTGTGGGGCGGCAATGAGCAGTTCTTC
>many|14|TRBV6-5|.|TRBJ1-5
CASSYSTGHQPQHF
TGTGCCAGCAGTTACTCGACAGGCCACCAGCCCCAGCATTTT
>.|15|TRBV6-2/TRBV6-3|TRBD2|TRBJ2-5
CASRVLSLLAGTQYF
TGTGCCAGCCGAGTGCTATCTTTGTTAGCGGGGACCCAGTACTTC
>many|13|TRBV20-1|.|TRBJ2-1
CSASLAPVGEQFF
TGCAGTGCTAGCCTAGCGCCCGTAGGTGAGCAGTTCTTC
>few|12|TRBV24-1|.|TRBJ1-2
CATSDEVGGYTF
TGTGCCACCAGTGATGAAGTGGGTGGCTACACCTTC
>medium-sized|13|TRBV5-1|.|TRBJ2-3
CASSLQSGDTQYF
TGCGCCAGCAGCTTACAGTCTGGAGATACGCAGTATTTT
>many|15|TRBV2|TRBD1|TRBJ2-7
CASRRAGQVSYEQYF
TGTGCCAGCAGGAGGGCGGGACAGGTCTCCTACGAGCAGTACTTC
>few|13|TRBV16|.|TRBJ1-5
CASSIGINQPQHF
TGTGCCAGCAGCATTGGTATCAATCAGCCCCAGCATTTT
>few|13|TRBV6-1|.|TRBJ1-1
CASSGQMNTEAFF
TGTGCCAGCAGTGGACAGATGAACACTGAAGCTTTCTTT
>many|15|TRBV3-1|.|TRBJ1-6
CASSQVGGADSPLHF
TGTGCCAGCAGCCAAGTGGGAGGGGCCGATTCACCCCTCCACTTT
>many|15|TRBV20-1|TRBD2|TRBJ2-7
CSAIGLAGVSYEQYF
TGCAGTGCTATCGGACTAGCGGGAGTCTCCTACGAGCAGTACTTC
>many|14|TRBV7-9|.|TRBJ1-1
CASSLVQGSTEAFF
TGTGCCAGCAGCTTAGTCCAGGGGTCCACTGAAGCTTTCTTT
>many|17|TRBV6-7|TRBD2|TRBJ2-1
CASRGGRASSSYNEQFF
TGTGCCAGCAGGGGAGGGAGGGCCTCGAGCTCCTACAATGAGCAGTTCTTC
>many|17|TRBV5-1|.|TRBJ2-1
CASSRLSSGRGIGEQFF
TGCGCCAGCAGCCGGTTGTCTAGCGGTAGGGGGATCGGTGAGCAGTTCTTC
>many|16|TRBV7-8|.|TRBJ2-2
CASRRAPGTSTGELFF
TGTGCCAGCAGGCGGGCTCCCGGGACATCGACCGGGGAGCTGTTTTTT
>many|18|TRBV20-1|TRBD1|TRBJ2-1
CSARDWTGQSSSYNEQFF
TGCAGTGCTAGAGATTGGACGGGACAGTCGAGCTCCTACAATGAGCAGTTCTTC
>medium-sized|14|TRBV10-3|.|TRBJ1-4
CAISPGRINEKLFF
TGTGCCATCAGCCCTGGCCGGATAAATGAAAAACTGTTTTTT
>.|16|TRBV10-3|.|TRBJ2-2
CAISESPLEGTGELFF
TGTGCCATCAGTGAGTCCCCACTAGAGGGCACCGGGGAGCTGTTTTTT